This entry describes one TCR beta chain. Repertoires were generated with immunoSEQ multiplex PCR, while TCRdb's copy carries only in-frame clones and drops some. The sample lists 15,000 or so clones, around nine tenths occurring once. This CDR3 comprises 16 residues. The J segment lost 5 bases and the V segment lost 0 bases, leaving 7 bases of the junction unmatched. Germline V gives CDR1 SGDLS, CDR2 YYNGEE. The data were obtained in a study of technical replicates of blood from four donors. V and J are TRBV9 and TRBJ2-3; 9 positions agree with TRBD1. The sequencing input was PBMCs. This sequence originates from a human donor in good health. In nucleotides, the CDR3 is TGTGCCAGCAGCGTAGACCCACAGGGGGCGGAAGATACGCAGTATTTT. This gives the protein CASSVDPQGAEDTQYF.